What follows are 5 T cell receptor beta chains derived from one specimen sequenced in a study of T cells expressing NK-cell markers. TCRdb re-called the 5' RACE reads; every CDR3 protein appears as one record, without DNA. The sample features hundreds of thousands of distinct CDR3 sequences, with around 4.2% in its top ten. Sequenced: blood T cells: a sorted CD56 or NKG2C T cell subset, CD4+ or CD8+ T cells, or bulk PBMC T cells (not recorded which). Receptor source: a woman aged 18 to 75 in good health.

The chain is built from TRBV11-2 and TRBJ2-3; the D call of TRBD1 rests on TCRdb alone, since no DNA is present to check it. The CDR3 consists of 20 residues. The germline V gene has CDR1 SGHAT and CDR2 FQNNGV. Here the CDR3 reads CASSPRHGAGQGGGPDTQYF.

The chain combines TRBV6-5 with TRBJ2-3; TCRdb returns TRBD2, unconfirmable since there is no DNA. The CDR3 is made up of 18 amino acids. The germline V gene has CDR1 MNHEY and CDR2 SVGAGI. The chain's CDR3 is CASSLGLAGGHRTDTQYF.

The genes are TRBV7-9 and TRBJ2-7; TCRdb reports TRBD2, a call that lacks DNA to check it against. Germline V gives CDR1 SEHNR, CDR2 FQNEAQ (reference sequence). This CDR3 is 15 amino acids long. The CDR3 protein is CASSGSSGRSGEQYF.

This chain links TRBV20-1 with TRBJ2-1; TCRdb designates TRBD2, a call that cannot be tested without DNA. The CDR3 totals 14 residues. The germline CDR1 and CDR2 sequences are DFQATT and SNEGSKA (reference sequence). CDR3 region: CSAGHGLALGEQFF.

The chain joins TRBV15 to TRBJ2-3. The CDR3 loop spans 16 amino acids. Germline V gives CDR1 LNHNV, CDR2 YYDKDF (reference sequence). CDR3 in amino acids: CATSRDPAGGADTQYF.